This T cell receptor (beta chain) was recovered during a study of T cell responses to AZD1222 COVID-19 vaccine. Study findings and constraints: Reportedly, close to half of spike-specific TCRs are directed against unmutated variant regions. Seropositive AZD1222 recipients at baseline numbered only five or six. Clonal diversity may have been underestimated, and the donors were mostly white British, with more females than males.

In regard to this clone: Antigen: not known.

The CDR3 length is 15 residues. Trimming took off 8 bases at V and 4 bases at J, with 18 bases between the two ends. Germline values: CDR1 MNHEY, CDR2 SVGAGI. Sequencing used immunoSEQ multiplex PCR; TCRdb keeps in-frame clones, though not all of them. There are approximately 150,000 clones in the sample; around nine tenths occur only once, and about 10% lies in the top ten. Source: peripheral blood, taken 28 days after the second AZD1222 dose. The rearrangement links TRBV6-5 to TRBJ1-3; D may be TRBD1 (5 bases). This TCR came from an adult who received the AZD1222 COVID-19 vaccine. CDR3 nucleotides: TGTGCCAGCGCACACGGATCAGGGACCGGAAACACCATATATTTT. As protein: CASAHGSGTGNTIYF.